This T cell receptor (beta chain) is from a study of cytomegalovirus exposure and HLA in healthy donors. The study ran its PCR with 60 Vbeta and 13 Jbeta primers. Data came from immunoSEQ multiplex PCR; TCRdb stores just in-frame clones and leaves some out. In the table there are almost 200,000 clones, approximately 79% of which are singletons. This CDR3 comprises 15 residues. Deletions cut 5 bases from V and 1 base from J, with 15 bases between. The V gene's germline CDR1 is SGHKS and CDR2 YYEKEE (reference sequence). What was sequenced was PBMCs. The V and J genes are TRBV5-5 and TRBJ1-2, with D possibly being TRBD1 (5 bases). The source of this sequence is a woman between 25 and 40 years old in good health and CMV-seropositive. CDR3 region: CASRIEQDGNYGYTF. The DNA for the CDR3 is TGTGCCAGCAGGATCGAACAGGACGGTAACTATGGCTACACCTTC.